This is a list of T cell receptor beta chains from one sample in a study of blood T cell repertoires in COVID-19. Only in-frame clones appear in the TCRdb table, and some are missing; sequencing was by immunoSEQ multiplex PCR. The data show some 100,000 clones, with 70% to 90% seen just once and around 8.1% held by the top ten. Input material: peripheral blood. The receptors were gathered from a woman aged 70-85 years with acute or convalescent COVID-19. The CDR3 runs from the conserved cysteine through the conserved F or W. Each record gives: D gene, J gene, clone size, V gene, CDR3 DNA, CDR3 protein. D genes are given only for firm matches. A row's size may be missing; if present it is once, few, many or a size class.

TRBD1	TRBJ1-6	.	TRBV14	TGTGCCAGCAGCAACCTGGGACAGGGTCATTCACCCCTCCACTTT	CASSNLGQGHSPLHF
TRBD2	TRBJ2-3	.	TRBV7-3	TGTGCCAGCAGCCTGGGACTAGGAGCAGATACGCAGTATTTT	CASSLGLGADTQYF
.	TRBJ1-4	.	TRBV7-9	TGTGCCAGCAGCCTTAGGGGGTTCGGTGAAAAACTGTTTTTT	CASSLRGFGEKLFF
TRBD2	TRBJ2-5	.	TRBV2	TGTGCCAGCAGAGCCGGACTAGCGGGGGGCCAAGAGACCCAGTACTTC	CASRAGLAGGQETQYF
.	TRBJ1-4	.	TRBV5-1	TGCGCCAGCAGCTTGAACCAAGCCGGGGAAAAACTGTTTTTT	CASSLNQAGEKLFF
.	TRBJ1-4	.	TRBV9	TGTGCCAGCAGCGCCAGAACCGGGGGGAATAATGAAAAACTGTTTTTT	CASSARTGGNNEKLFF
TRBD1	TRBJ1-2	.	TRBV5-1	TGCGCCAGCAGCCCGCGAAGCAGGGGGGACTATGGCTACACCTTC	CASSPRSRGDYGYTF
TRBD1	TRBJ1-2	.	TRBV18	TGTGCCAGCTCACAAGGGACAGGTGGAAACTATGGCTACACCTTC	CASSQGTGGNYGYTF
TRBD2	TRBJ2-2	once	TRBV2	TGTGCCAGCAGTGAAGGGACTAGCGATTCCGGGGAGCTGTTTTTT	CASSEGTSDSGELFF
.	TRBJ2-7	few	TRBV6-2/TRBV6-3	TGTGCCAGCAGTTCGAGGGGGTCCTCCTACGAGCAGTACTTC	CASSSRGSSYEQYF
TRBD2	TRBJ2-1	.	TRBV3-1/TRBV3-2	TGTGCCAGCAGCCCTAGCGGGCCCTTGAGTGAGCAGTTCTTC	CASSPSGPLSEQFF
TRBD1	TRBJ1-1	few	TRBV6-5	TGTGCCAGCACCGCAGGGGGTAACACTGAAGCTTTCTTT	CASTAGGNTEAFF
.	TRBJ2-2	.	TRBV7-2	TGTGCCAGCAGCTTAGCGGGCGCGAACACCGGGGAGCTGTTTTTT	CASSLAGANTGELFF
TRBD1	TRBJ1-4	.	TRBV5-1	TGCGCCAGCAGCTTGGCCCCGACAGGGGGGAATGAAAAACTGTTTTTT	CASSLAPTGGNEKLFF
TRBD1	TRBJ1-5	.	TRBV30	TGTGCCTGGAGTCAGGGGGATCGAAGCAATCAGCCCCAGCATTTT	CAWSQGDRSNQPQHF
.	TRBJ2-7	.	TRBV5-5	TGTGCCAGCAGCTTGGTCTTCTATGGGTCAGGGAACGAGCAGTACTTC	CASSLVFYGSGNEQYF
.	TRBJ2-7	few	TRBV6-5	TGTGCCAGCAGTTATGGGCCGCACTCCTACGAGCAGTACTTC	CASSYGPHSYEQYF
TRBD1	TRBJ1-6	.	TRBV2	TGTGCCACCAAGGACAGGAGGGGCTATTCACCCCTCCACTTT	CATKDRRGYSPLHF
.	TRBJ2-1	.	TRBV6-5	TGTGCCGCCCGGTCCCGATACAATGAGCAGTTCTTC	CAARSRYNEQFF
TRBD1	TRBJ2-4	.	TRBV10-3	TGTGCCATCAGTGACCGGGACAGGCAGGGAGACATTCAGTACTTC	CAISDRDRQGDIQYF
TRBD1	TRBJ1-2	.	TRBV5-5	TGTGCCAGCAGCTTACAGGGGCCGTTCTATGGCTACACCTTC	CASSLQGPFYGYTF
TRBD2	TRBJ2-1	.	TRBV2	TGTGCCAGCCTACTCCCGGGACTAGCGGGGGTCAATGAGCAGTTCTTC	CASLLPGLAGVNEQFF
TRBD2	TRBJ2-1	.	TRBV28	TGTGCCAGCAGTTTAAGGTGGGGCGGGAGCTCCTACAATGAGCAGTTCTTC	CASSLRWGGSSYNEQFF
.	TRBJ2-7	.	TRBV19	TGTGCCAGTAGTGGACAAAACAGGGAGGGAAAATTCTACGAGCAGTACTTC	CASSGQNREGKFYEQYF
.	TRBJ2-7	once	TRBV20-1	TGCAGTGCTAGTCCCCACAGGGATGCCCCCTACGAGCAGTACTTC	CSASPHRDAPYEQYF
.	TRBJ1-6	.	TRBV3-1/TRBV3-2	TGTGCCAGCAGCCAAATTACAGGGAATTCACCCCTCCACTTT	CASSQITGNSPLHF
TRBD2	TRBJ2-3	.	TRBV5-1	TGCGCCAGCAGCCCAGCGCACACTAGCGGGAGAGGCACAGATACGCAGTATTTT	CASSPAHTSGRGTDTQYF
.	TRBJ2-7	.	TRBV30	TGTGCCTGGAGTCGTATCAGGGTTAGGTTATACGAGCAGTACTTC	CAWSRIRVRLYEQYF